This T cell receptor beta chain is drawn from a study of OX40 agonist ivuxolimab in advanced cancers. Study-wide findings and caveats: Some of the nonresponding patients also showed low levels of normalized T-cell clonal expansion. Still undetermined is the antigen specificity of the expanded peripheral T cells.

This table comes from immunoSEQ multiplex PCR, and its TCRdb copy is limited to in-frame clones, with some not included. The sample has 70,000 to 90,000 clones; about 88% are singletons. As concerns this clone: The target antigen is unknown.

In germline, CDR1 is MNHEY, CDR2 SVGAGI. With 7 bases removed from V and 4 bases from J, the gap between germline ends came to 7 bases. The CDR3 loop spans 11 amino acids. The source was CD4+ or CD8+ T cells sorted from blood, collected in a trial of the OX40 agonist ivuxolimab. This rearrangement joins TRBV6-5 to TRBJ1-1; no clear D. The clonotype was recovered from an adult with an advanced solid tumor such as melanoma, head and neck, liver or kidney cancer. CDR3 sequence: CASNLRTEAFF. CDR3 DNA sequence: TGTGCCAGCAACTTACGCACTGAAGCTTTCTTT.